The present TCR beta chain was sequenced within a study of control samples from healthy donors and cancer patients. CDR3 length equals 15 residues. CDR1 SGHAT and CDR2 FQNNGV come from the germline V gene. With 2 bases clipped from V and 6 bases from J, the junction kept 5 bases outside the gene matches. The repertoire was sequenced with immunoSEQ multiplex PCR; TCRdb's copy has only in-frame clones and lacks some. The table lists about 140,000 clones, roughly 89% of them singletons. Sequencing input: blood. The chain carries TRBV11-2 and TRBJ2-2, with 8 bases that match TRBD2. The origin of this receptor is a man aged 18 to 29 in good health. In DNA form, the CDR3 reads TGTGCCAGCAGCTTACGGGGGGGCCCCGCCGGGGAGCTGTTTTTT. This codes for CASSLRGGPAGELFF.